This entry lists 27 T cell receptor beta chains sequenced from one sample in a study of blood T cell repertoires in COVID-19. The method was immunoSEQ multiplex PCR; TCRdb's version includes in-frame clones alone and lacks a portion of them. The table lists 80,000 to 95,000 clones, more than 70% of them singletons. Sequenced: peripheral blood. The origin of the receptors is a woman between 70 and 85 years old with acute or convalescent COVID-19.

V and J are TRBV29-1 and TRBJ1-1; possible D gene TRBD1, 6 bases. Germline CDR1 SQVTM, CDR2 ANQGSEA. This CDR3 spans 12 amino acids. Trimming took 7 bases from V and 1 from J, leaving 10 bases between them. CDR3 loop: CSAGGANTEAFF. CDR3 bases: TGCAGCGCCGGGGGGGCGAACACTGAAGCTTTCTTT.

V and J are TRBV6-2 or TRBV6-3 and TRBJ1-6, with D possibly being TRBD1 (6 bases). V was shortened by 5 bases and J by 4 bases, with 12 bases between the two germline ends. Germline loops: CDR1 MNHEY, CDR2 SVGEGT. The CDR3 contains 15 residues. The CDR3 bases are TGTGCCAGCAGTGTGGGACAAGTTTATAATTCACCCCTCCACTTT. Residues: CASSVGQVYNSPLHF.

V usage is TRBV28 and J usage is TRBJ2-3; 7 bases fit TRBD2. Germline lookup yields CDR1 MDHEN and CDR2 SYDVKM. The CDR3 is 14 residues long. Losses at the gene ends were 7 bases for V and 6 bases for J; bases not matched to a gene: 10. CDR3 nucleotide sequence: TGTGCCAGCAACGTGGGGGGGTTAGGGGATACGCAGTATTTT. It specifies CASNVGGLGDTQYF. The full variable domain, with the rest looked up from reference TRBV28 and TRBJ2-3, is DVKVTQSSRYLVKRTGEKVFLECVQDMDHENMFWYRQDPGLGLRLIYFSYDVKMKEKGDIPEGYSVSREKKERFSLILESASTNQTSMYLCASNVGGLGDTQYFGPGTRLTVL.

This chain connects TRBV30 to TRBJ1-2, with a tentative D call TRBD1 (5 bases). CDR1 and CDR2 from the germline V gene are GTSNPN and SVGIG (reference sequence). Trimming left V 3 bases short and J 5 bases short, with 13 bases between. The CDR3 loop spans 13 amino acids. CDR3 protein: CAWRGPGGYGYTF. The CDR3, as DNA: TGTGCCTGGAGGGGGCCCGGGGGTTATGGCTACACCTTC.

The rearrangement uses TRBV21-1 and TRBJ1-4; the table's D call of TRBD1 was not tested on the DNA. TRBV21-1 is a pseudogene segment. The CDR3 totals 18 residues. The CDR3 DNA sequence: TGTGCCAGCAGCAAAGCGAGTTCCAGGGGCTTAACTAATGAAAAACTGTTTTTT. As protein: CASSKASSRGLTNEKLFF.

This clone was counted only a few times. The V gene is TRBV5-4, the J gene TRBJ1-1; TRBD1 agrees at 9 bases. CDR3 length equals 16 residues. Germline CDR1 is SGHNT and CDR2 is YYREEE (reference sequence). Trimming took 3 bases from V and 0 from J; bases not matched to a gene: 6. For the CDR3, the DNA is TGTGCCAGCAGCTCGGGACAGGGACTCATGAACACTGAAGCTTTCTTT. Its translation is CASSSGQGLMNTEAFF.

This chain uses TRBV2 with TRBJ2-5, with 8 nucleotides matching TRBD2. Germline CDR1 is SNHLY and CDR2 is FYNNEI. Trimming cost V 6 bases and J 1 base; bases outside gene matches: 10. CDR3 size: 16 residues. The CDR3 nucleotides are TGTGCCAGCAGACACCTAAGCGGGGGCCTCCAAGAGACCCAGTACTTC. It is translated as CASRHLSGGLQETQYF.

The chain combines TRBV6-5 with TRBJ2-1, with 9 nucleotides matching TRBD2. The germline CDR1 and CDR2 sequences are MNHEY and SVGAGI. V trimming: 6 bases; J trimming: 0 bases; junction bases outside the gene matches: 3. This CDR3 contains 15 residues. The CDR3 region has the DNA TGTGCCAGCAGCTATAGCGGGAGCTCCTACAATGAGCAGTTCTTC. Translated: CASSYSGSSYNEQFF.

The chain links TRBV7-2 to TRBJ2-5, with D tentatively TRBD1 (5 bases). This CDR3 contains 15 residues. Germline CDR1 is SGHTA and CDR2 is FQGNSA. Trimming took 1 base from V and 3 from J, leaving 12 bases between them. The CDR3 region is CASSLVSRDKETQYF. The DNA for the CDR3 is TGTGCCAGCAGCTTAGTCTCCAGGGATAAAGAGACCCAGTACTTC.

CDR3 DNA: TGCGCCAGCAGCTTGGAGAGCTATCGCACAGATACGCAGTATTTT. It specifies CASSLESYRTDTQYF. The genes are TRBV5-1 and TRBJ2-3; D not certain. The CDR3 is made up of 15 amino acids. Trimming shortened V by 0 bases and J by 1 base, and 9 bases separated the two germline ends. The germline V gene has CDR1 SGHRS and CDR2 YFSETQ.

The gene calls are TRBV16 and TRBJ2-1; 9 nucleotides align to TRBD2. CDR1 and CDR2 (germline): KGHSY, FQNENV. Trimming removed 6 bases from V and 3 bases from J; junction bases left unmatched: 6. The CDR3 runs 15 residues. This CDR3 reads CASSQRGEGYNEQFF. CDR3 nucleotides: TGTGCCAGCAGTCAGCGGGGGGAAGGCTACAATGAGCAGTTCTTC.

The chain couples TRBV6-1 to TRBJ1-5; D is unclear. The germline V gene has CDR1 MNHNS and CDR2 SASEGT. This CDR3 region has 12 residues. V shed 1 base and J shed 11 bases, with 9 bases lying between them. In DNA, the CDR3 is TGTGCCAGCAGTGAAGGAACTCTGACCCAGCATTTT. Its translation is CASSEGTLTQHF.

This clone appeared a few times. The chain combines TRBV2 with TRBJ1-1; 11 bases line up with TRBD1. The length of the CDR3 is 18 residues. Unmatched junction bases numbered 11, after V lost 5 bases and J lost 0 bases. In germline, CDR1 is SNHLY, CDR2 FYNNEI. Here the CDR3 DNA reads TGTGCCAGCAGTTTTCGAACCGGGACAGGGGGTATGAACACTGAAGCTTTCTTT. It specifies CASSFRTGTGGMNTEAFF.

The chain is built from TRBV10-1 and TRBJ1-1, with a tentative D call TRBD1 (6 bases). Trimming took off 7 bases at V and 2 bases at J, with 11 bases between the two ends. CDR3 size: 13 residues. The germline V gene encodes CDR1 WNHNN and CDR2 SYGVQD (reference sequence). CDR3 amino acids: CASTLTGNTEAFF. The CDR3 DNA reads as TGCGCCAGCACATTGACAGGCAACACTGAAGCTTTCTTT.

V gene TRBV7-9 combines with J gene TRBJ1-6; 9 positions match TRBD1. The CDR3 has 18 residues. Per germline, CDR1 SEHNR and CDR2 FQNEAQ (reference sequence). V shed 5 bases, J shed 0 bases, and the junction held 8 bases outside the gene matches. The CDR3 loop reads CASSPGQGTGSYNSPLHF. The DNA of the CDR3 is TGTGCCAGCAGCCCTGGACAGGGGACGGGCTCCTATAATTCACCCCTCCACTTT. The full variable domain, its missing parts supplied by reference TRBV7-9 and TRBJ1-6, is DTGVSQNPRHKITKRGQNVTFRCDPISEHNRLYWYRQTLGQGPEFLTYFQNEAQLEKSRLLSDRFSAERPKGSFSTLEIQRTEQGDSAMYLCASSPGQGTGSYNSPLHFGNGTRLTVT.

The chain uses TRBV10-2 and TRBJ1-2, with D unclear. Germline V gives CDR1 WSHSY, CDR2 SAAADI. CDR3 length equals 12 residues. Trimming removed 6 bases at V and 3 bases at J, with 8 bases between. CDR3 region: CASSESDYGYTF. CDR3 in DNA: TGCGCCAGCAGCGAATCGGACTATGGCTACACCTTC.

The chain uses TRBV6-6 and TRBJ1-2; 11 nucleotides agree with TRBD1. Germline trimming cut 6 bases from V and 4 bases from J; bases unmatched to any gene: 7. The CDR3 totals 15 residues. Germline V gives CDR1 MNHNY, CDR2 SVGAGI (reference sequence). The DNA for the CDR3 is TGTGCCAGCAGCCCGGGACAGGGGGGAATCTATGGCTACACCTTC. Protein product: CASSPGQGGIYGYTF.

The rearrangement uses TRBV28 and TRBJ1-1, with TRBD1 identical over 10 bases. Germline V gene sequence: CDR1 MDHEN, CDR2 SYDVKM. J gave up 9 bases and V 4 bases, and 8 bases lay outside the gene matches. This CDR3 comprises 14 residues. The CDR3 spells CASSSSGTGEKAFF. The DNA of the CDR3 is TGTGCCAGCAGTTCCTCCGGGACAGGGGAGAAAGCTTTCTTT.

This clone came up once. The chain recombines TRBV7-2 with TRBJ2-7; 9 nucleotides align to TRBD2. V lost 5 bases and J lost 6; bases outside the gene matches: 17. Germline V CDR1 and CDR2: SGHTA, FQGNSA. This CDR3 comprises 17 residues. The CDR3: CASSPDKRREGRVEQYV. The CDR3 DNA follows: TGTGCCAGCAGCCCAGACAAGCGGCGGGAGGGCCGGGTCGAGCAGTACGTC.

The chain is built from TRBV6-1 and TRBJ1-5; D not certain. The CDR3 has 15 residues. Deletions cut 2 bases from V and 11 bases from J, with 19 bases between. Germline V CDR1 and CDR2: MNHNS, SASEGT. The CDR3 is CASSETINSGRSQHF. The CDR3, as DNA: TGTGCCAGCAGTGAAACCATCAATTCGGGGAGATCCCAGCATTTT.

This clone was counted once. The V call is TRBV2, the J call TRBJ1-2; TRBD1 matches at 8 bases. There are 15 residues in the CDR3. With 3 bases clipped from V and 0 bases from J, the junction kept 3 bases outside the gene matches. CDR1 is SNHLY, CDR2 FYNNEI, per germline. This chain's CDR3 is CASSEAGGSNYGYTF. The CDR3 DNA reads TGTGCCAGCAGTGAGGCAGGGGGCTCTAACTATGGCTACACCTTC.

The V call is TRBV19, the J call TRBJ1-5; TRBD1 agrees at 7 bases. The CDR3 has 14 residues. Germline-derived CDR1 and CDR2 are LNHDA and SQIVND (reference sequence). V dropped 4 bases and J dropped 4; count of bases not matched to a gene: 4. CDR3 coding DNA: TGTGCCAGTAGTACCGGACAGGTTAATCAGCCCCAGCATTTT. Translated: CASSTGQVNQPQHF.

The V and J genes are TRBV15 and TRBJ1-6; 7 bases align to TRBD1. Per the germline V gene, CDR1 is LNHNV and CDR2 is YYDKDF (reference sequence). The CDR3 contains 16 residues. With V trimmed by 0 bases and J by 9 bases, 8 bases remained unmatched. CDR3 amino acids: CATSRDIDRAGSPLHF. The CDR3 region has the DNA TGTGCCACCAGCAGAGATATCGACAGGGCGGGTTCACCCCTCCACTTT.

The chain recombines TRBV6-5 with TRBJ1-2; D perhaps matches TRBD1 (6 bases). The CDR3 covers 15 residues. Germline V gives CDR1 MNHEY, CDR2 SVGAGI. Deletions cut 0 bases from V and 2 bases from J, with 10 bases between. CDR3 sequence (DNA): TGTGCCAGCAGTTACTCGTCACAGGGCAACTATGGCTACACCTTC. Translated: CASSYSSQGNYGYTF.

The chain has TRBV24-1 and TRBJ1-4; 7 nucleotides agree with TRBD1. Germline V lookup: CDR1 KGHDR, CDR2 SFDVKD. This CDR3 is built from 15 residues. With V trimmed by 2 bases and J by 2 bases, 1 base remained unmatched. This CDR3 is CATSDSQGTNEKLFF. DNA for the CDR3: TGTGCCACCAGTGATTCACAGGGGACTAATGAAAAACTGTTTTTT.

V and J are TRBV19 and TRBJ1-1; the D is unclear. Trimming took off 6 bases at V and 3 bases at J, with 14 bases between the two ends. The CDR3 length is 14 residues. CDR1 is LNHDA, CDR2 SQIVND, per germline (reference sequence). The CDR3 region is CASSLSGRDTEAFF. Written as DNA, the CDR3 is TGTGCCAGTAGCTTAAGCGGTAGGGACACTGAAGCTTTCTTT.

The chain combines TRBV5-1 with TRBJ2-5; TRBD1 matches at 10 bases. V dropped 4 bases and J dropped 5; count of bases not matched to a gene: 8. Germline V lookup: CDR1 SGHRS, CDR2 YFSETQ. The CDR3 consists of 15 residues. The CDR3 protein is CASSPGQGLGETQYF. CDR3 DNA: TGCGCCAGCAGCCCGGGACAGGGGCTTGGCGAGACCCAGTACTTC.